The 23 T cell receptor beta chains given below trace back to one sample, sequenced in a study of tumor-infiltrating lymphocytes in primary liver carcinoma. Blood RNA was derived from unsorted whole blood, and germline DNA was extracted too. TCR beta cDNA was reverse-transcribed from around 0.55 ug of total RNA. The reaction used a constant-region primer and ProtoScript II reverse transcriptase. Three rounds of nested multiplex PCR with slightly modified ARM-PCR produced TCR beta libraries. It was with TRBV1-TRBV30 forward primers and a C-beta reverse primer that the first two PCR rounds were run, at roughly 10 cycles each. TCRdb reprocessed the multiplex PCR reads with MiXCR, giving one entry per CDR3 protein. The table lists about 320,000 distinct CDR3 sequences, 50% to 70% of them singletons. The sample consisted of peripheral blood. The receptors were gathered from a man aged 35-49 years with primary liver carcinoma and hepatitis B virus infection.

In regard to this clonotype: This may be a read error: a much more frequent sequence differs by one nucleotide. The chain couples TRBV29-1 to TRBJ1-1; D is unresolved. The CDR3 extends over 14 amino acids. Per germline, CDR1 SQVTM and CDR2 ANQGSEA. V was trimmed by 7 bases and J by 3 bases, leaving 18 bases between them. CDR3 coding DNA: TGCAGCGCGGCCGTGACTTCTCTGGACACTGAAGCTTTCTTT. Translating gives CSAAVTSLDTEAFF.

This clonotype occurred a few times. A much bigger clone sits one base away, suggesting this may be a read error. The V call is TRBV4-2, the J call TRBJ1-3; D is uncertain. V gave up 0 bases and J gave up 0 bases, with 9 bases separating them. The CDR3 runs to 16 residues. Germline V gives CDR1 LGHNA, CDR2 YNFKEQ. The CDR3 reads CASSQDCPVSGNTIYF. The CDR3 DNA reads as TGTGCCAGCAGCCAAGATTGTCCAGTCTCTGGAAACACCATATATTTT.

This clonotype has only a few counts. This chain joins TRBV5-4 and TRBJ2-1; 9 positions match TRBD1. This CDR3 has 16 amino acids. With V trimmed by 2 bases and J by 4 bases, 7 bases remained unmatched. Per germline, CDR1 SGHNT and CDR2 YYREEE (reference sequence). The CDR3 spells CASSFRDRGNYNEQFF. In DNA, the CDR3 is TGTGCCAGCAGCTTTCGAGACAGGGGGAATTACAATGAGCAGTTCTTC.

This clonotype has only a few counts. The chain couples TRBV5-4 to TRBJ2-5; weak D call: TRBD1 (6 bases). CDR3 length: 14 residues. V was cut by 1 base and J by 4 bases, with 11 bases left in between. Germline CDR1 reads SGHNT; CDR2 reads YYREEE (reference sequence). CDR3 DNA: TGTGCCAGCAGCTTGTCTGGACAGCGAGAGACCCAGTACTTC. Amino acid sequence: CASSLSGQRETQYF.

Turning to this clonotype: This sequence may be a read error, since a much larger clone differs from it by one base. The rearrangement joins TRBV6-1 to TRBJ1-2; 7 positions agree with TRBD1. CDR1 is MNHNS and CDR2 is SASEGT in the germline V gene. With 5 bases clipped from V and 4 bases from J, the junction kept 10 bases outside the gene matches. The CDR3 consists of 15 residues. CDR3 bases: TGTGCCAGCAGTACCTACAGGGGCGAAGGCTATGGCTACACCTTC. Protein product: CASSTYRGEGYGYTF.

A remark on this clonotype: The germline gene is not matched at one end of the junction; a read error may be the cause. The chain recombines TRBV6-1 with TRBJ1-4; maybe TRBD1 (6 bases). Germline CDR1 and CDR2: MNHNS and SASEGT. The CDR3 totals 16 residues. The CDR3 is CVSSVNYRVIDEKLFF. The CDR3 nucleotides are TGTGTCAGCAGTGTTAATTACAGGGTAATCGATGAAAAACTGTTTTTT.

Worth noting for this clonotype: This clone may be a read error of a much larger clone one base away. The chain is built from TRBV4-1 and TRBJ1-4; D is perhaps TRBD1 (6 bases). The length of the CDR3 is 17 residues. Germline lookup yields CDR1 MGHRA and CDR2 YSYEKL. The CDR3 coding sequence is TGCGCCAGCAGCAAAGAGTATCCAGGGGCAACTAATGAAAAACTGTTTTTT. Residues: CASSKEYPGATNEKLFF.

About this clonotype: At one end, the junction sequence differs from germline, possibly due to a read error. J is TRBJ2-3 and V is TRBV12-3 or TRBV12-4; D tentatively reads TRBD1 or TRBD2 (6 bases each). This CDR3 comprises 13 residues. The CDR3 spells CAGSFGGTDTQYF. For the CDR3, the DNA is TGTGCCGGCAGTTTCGGGGGCACAGATACCCAGTATTTT.

At least ten counts were recorded for this clonotype. The V and J genes are TRBV29-1 and TRBJ2-2, with D maybe TRBD1 (6 bases). The CDR3 contains 14 residues. V was pared by 5 bases and J by 5 bases, with 15 bases between. Germline CDR1 and CDR2: SQVTM and ANQGSEA. The CDR3 nucleotides read TGCAGCGTTTCCGGGACATTCATGACCGGGGAGCTGTTTTTT. It translates to CSVSGTFMTGELFF.

To note about this clonotype: A much larger clone is a single base away; this may be a read error. The rearrangement joins TRBV6-6 to TRBJ2-1, with no clear D. Germline assignment: CDR1 MNHNY and CDR2 SVGAGI (reference sequence). The CDR3 loop spans 13 amino acids. The CDR3 coding sequence is TGTGCCAGCACGAGTCAGTCCTACAATGAGCGGTTCTTC. Its translation: CASTSQSYNERFF.

With respect to this clonotype: The junction departs from germline at one end; a sequencing error may be responsible. The V and J genes are TRBV6-1 and TRBJ2-7, with 9 positions matching TRBD2. CDR1 is MNHNS, CDR2 SASEGT, per germline. The CDR3 consists of 15 residues. CDR3 loop: CASTSSGSLTYGQYF. CDR3 DNA: TGTGCCAGCACGAGTAGCGGGAGCCTTACCTACGGGCAGTACTTC.

This clonotype came up a few times. The V and J genes are TRBV6-1 and TRBJ2-2; D is ambiguous. Trimming took off 7 bases at V and 2 bases at J, with 11 bases between the two ends. This CDR3 has 14 amino acids. Germline V gene data show CDR1 as MNHNS and CDR2 as SASEGT. The CDR3 DNA reads as TGTGCCAGCAAAGGACGGTTAAACACCGGGGAGCTGTTTTTT. Its protein product is CASKGRLNTGELFF.

Comments on this clonotype: At one end, the junction sequence differs from germline, possibly due to a read error. The CDR3 region is CTSSPGLAGGTEQYF. In nucleotides, the CDR3 is TGCACCAGCAGTCCGGGATTAGCGGGAGGGACCGAGCAGTACTTC. This chain uses TRBV4-3 with TRBJ2-7; TRBD2 agrees at 11 bases. The V gene's germline CDR1 is LGHNA and CDR2 YSLEER. The CDR3 sequence is 15 residues long.

The chain combines TRBV6-1 with TRBJ1-6, with TRBD1 matching 8 bases. CDR1 and CDR2 from the germline V gene are MNHNS and SASEGT. V trimming: 7 bases; J trimming: 9 bases; junction bases outside the gene matches: 8. This CDR3 has 14 amino acids. CDR3 region: CASISTGVGSPLHF. DNA of the CDR3: TGTGCCAGCATATCGACAGGGGTGGGTTCACCCCTCCACTTT.

In regard to this clonotype: Given the absence of the conserved phenylalanine or tryptophan at the CDR3 end, a read error is likely. This chain uses TRBV12-3 or TRBV12-4 with TRBJ2-5; D not certain. CDR3 size: 11 residues. CDR3 nucleotide sequence: TGTGCCAGCAGTTTAGAAGAGTCCCAGTACTCC. It specifies CASSLEESQYS.

The count of this clonotype is one. A much bigger clone sits one base away, suggesting this may be a read error. The V gene is TRBV7-8, the J gene TRBJ2-7; unclear D gene. Per the germline V gene, CDR1 is SGHVS and CDR2 is FQNEAQ. The length of the CDR3 is 14 residues. Trimming left V 5 bases short and J 4 bases short, with 15 bases between. In nucleotides, the CDR3 is TGTGCCAGCAGCCGTCTCTCGGATGGGTACGAGCAGTACTTC. Amino acids: CASSRLSDGYEQYF.

For this clonotype: Germline is not matched at one junction end, which may reflect a read error. The CDR3: CGVEIYSEQFF. The DNA for the CDR3 is TGCGGCGTTGAGATCTACAGTGAGCAGTTCTTC. The chain has TRBV29-1 and TRBJ2-1, with unresolved D. The germline V gene has CDR1 SQVTM and CDR2 ANQGSEA. The CDR3 covers 11 residues.

This clonotype was counted only a few times. The chain carries TRBV2 and TRBJ1-1; the D gene is possibly TRBD1 (5 bases). This CDR3 region has 14 residues. Per germline, CDR1 SNHLY and CDR2 FYNNEI. V was trimmed by 7 bases and J by 0 bases, leaving 12 bases between them. The CDR3 here is CASTRGSLNTEAFF. The CDR3 coding sequence is TGTGCCAGCACTCGGGGCAGCCTGAACACTGAAGCTTTCTTT.

For this clonotype: A much larger clone lies one base from this, so it may be a read error. V usage is TRBV5-1 and J usage is TRBJ1-3, with D perhaps matching TRBD1 (5 bases). CDR1 and CDR2 (germline): SGHRS, YFSETQ. This CDR3 is built from 16 residues. CDR3 region: CASRPGLIVSGDTKYF. In DNA form, the CDR3 reads TGCGCCAGCCGTCCGGGACTCATTGTGTCCGGAGACACCAAATATTTT.

Details on this clonotype: The junction differs from germline at one of its ends, possibly a read error. The rearrangement uses TRBV4-3 and TRBJ2-3, with a possible D match to TRBD1 (6 bases). CDR1 is LGHNA, CDR2 YSLEER, per germline. This CDR3 region has 17 residues. CDR3 bases: TGCACCAGCACCCAAGATCTTGGGGGCTGGGGCACAGATACGCAGTATTTT. Amino acid sequence: CTSTQDLGGWGTDTQYF.

On this clonotype itself: Since a much larger clone is just one base distant, this may be a read error. J is TRBJ1-5 and V is TRBV10-3; 9 bases align to TRBD1. This CDR3 is 13 amino acids long. Germline V gives CDR1 ENHRY, CDR2 SYGVKD. For the CDR3, the DNA is TGTGCCATCAATGAGGACAGGGGCCAGCCCCAGCATTTT. Protein product: CAINEDRGQPQHF.

Notes on this clonotype: This may come from a read error, since a much larger clone is one base off. Here the CDR3 reads CASSLEWGGTDTQYF. The CDR3 region has the DNA TGTGCCAGCAGTTTAGAATGGGGGGGCACAGATACGCAGTATTTT. V usage is TRBV12-3 or TRBV12-4 and J usage is TRBJ2-3; weak D call: TRBD2 (6 bases). The CDR3 contains 15 residues. Trimming took 1 base from V and 1 from J, leaving 9 bases between them.

This chain uses TRBV7-9 with TRBJ2-5; TRBD2 agrees at 14 bases. Germline CDR1 SEHNR, CDR2 FQNEAQ (reference sequence). The CDR3 loop spans 18 amino acids. Germline trimming cut 4 bases from V and 5 bases from J; bases unmatched to any gene: 12. The CDR3 region is CASSSAGGLAGVSETQYF. Written as DNA, the CDR3 is TGTGCCAGCAGCTCCGCGGGGGGACTAGCGGGAGTTTCGGAGACCCAGTACTTC.